Below, one TCR beta chain is given with its context. Its target is unknown. The data are from a study of T cells in Graves' hyperthyroidism and ophthalmopathy. Whole-study findings and limits: The majority of expanded thyroid clonotypes above 0.001 also appeared in blood.

Each person with ophthalmopathy scored at least 3 on the Clinical Activity Score, reached NOSPECS grade 4 or higher, and had been ill under 3 months. Together with thyroid ultrasound, orbital computed tomography, serum thyroxine and TRAb, clinical symptoms were used for diagnoses. Out of less than 12 ml of fresh peripheral blood came the PBMCs. RNA transcripts provided the source from which TCR beta CDR3 regions were amplified. HTBI primers were used for first-round RT-PCR of the TCR CDR3. TCRdb reanalysed the multiplex PCR reads using MiXCR and keeps one entry per CDR3 protein. The sample has almost 350,000 distinct CDR3 sequences, about a sixth seen once. The V gene's germline CDR1 is GTSNPN and CDR2 SVGIG (reference sequence). This CDR3 has 14 residues. The germline V and J ends were trimmed by 5 bases and 2 bases, with 12 bases remaining between them.

Sequenced sample: blood. The sequence derives from a middle-aged woman with Graves' ophthalmopathy. This chain connects TRBV30 to TRBJ2-2; no clear D. The CDR3 protein is CAWAQLANTGELFF. CDR3 bases: TGTGCCTGGGCCCAACTCGCTAACACCGGGGAGCTGTTTTTT.